This TCR beta chain was retrieved from a study of blood T cell repertoires in COVID-19. Study at large: Samples of COVID-19 (acute and convalescent) were obtained from the United States, Italy and Spain.

Original data processing: Reference gene primer amplification in the assay estimated nucleated cell counts. Sequenced by immunoSEQ multiplex PCR; TCRdb stores in-frame clones only, minus some. V and J calls and clone size are those listed in that table; D and trimming were worked out from the DNA. The repertoire has around 190,000 clones, 75% to 90% of them found once; the top ten carry less than 9%. The V end was cut by 0 bases, the J end by 2 bases, with 11 bases between. The germline V gene has CDR1 SGHRS and CDR2 YFSETQ. The CDR3 loop spans 16 amino acids. The sequencing input was peripheral blood. V usage is TRBV5-1 and J usage is TRBJ2-2; no definite D call. The source is a woman aged 55-70 years with acute or convalescent COVID-19. The CDR3 coding sequence is TGCGCCAGCAGCTTGGTTCAATCTATCAACACCGGGGAGCTGTTTTTT. This translates into CASSLVQSINTGELFF.